These 17 T cell receptor beta chains came from one sample sequenced in a study of blood T cell repertoires in COVID-19. Profiling relied on immunoSEQ multiplex PCR, and the TCRdb table lists in-frame clones only, not all of them. The sample lists 140,000 or so clones, approximately 89% occurring once. The specimen sequenced was peripheral blood. Every receptor here comes from a man aged 60 to 69 with active or convalescent COVID-19.

This clone was picked up a small number of times. The V call is TRBV3-1 (or the pseudogene TRBV3-2), the J call TRBJ1-2; unclear D gene. The germline CDR1 and CDR2 sequences are LGHDT and YNNKEL (reference sequence). This CDR3 spans 14 amino acids. With 0 bases removed from V and 0 bases from J, the gap between germline ends came to 5 bases. The CDR3 coding sequence is TGTGCCAGCAGCCAAGATTTAGCTAACTATGGCTACACCTTC. It yields the protein CASSQDLANYGYTF.

This clone was seen once. Other DNA sequences from this sample encode an identical CDR3 as well. The genes are TRBV18 and TRBJ2-7, with 9 positions matching TRBD1. This CDR3 has 15 residues. In germline, CDR1 is KGHSH, CDR2 LQKENI. V gave up 2 bases and J gave up 1 base; unmatched junction bases: 3. Here the CDR3 reads CASSPGTGLSYEQYF. In DNA, the CDR3 is TGTGCCAGCTCACCAGGGACAGGGCTTTCCTACGAGCAGTACTTC.

This chain uses TRBV11-3 with TRBJ2-2, with TRBD2 identical over 11 bases. With 3 bases clipped from V and 7 bases from J, the junction kept 4 bases outside the gene matches. This CDR3 has 15 amino acids. Germline CDR1 and CDR2: SGHNT and YENEEA. The CDR3 loop reads CASSFLAGGSGELFF. As DNA, the CDR3 is TGTGCCAGCAGCTTCCTAGCGGGAGGAAGCGGGGAGCTGTTTTTT.

The J gene is TRBJ1-2, the V gene TRBV6-6; 7 bases are a match to TRBD1. J was trimmed by 5 bases and V by 0 bases; bases with no gene match: 6. Germline-derived CDR1 and CDR2 are MNHNY and SVGAGI (reference sequence). The CDR3 contains 15 residues. The CDR3 coding sequence is TGTGCCAGCAGTTACTCATCGACAGGGACGTATGGCTACACCTTC. The encoded protein is CASSYSSTGTYGYTF.

This chain links TRBV9 with TRBJ2-2, with TRBD2 as a possible D gene (6 bases). This CDR3 is built from 17 residues. V lost 0 bases and J 4 bases, leaving 16 bases between the germline ends. From germline, CDR1 is SGDLS and CDR2 YYNGEE. The CDR3 nucleotides are TGTGCCAGCAGCGTAGGCCCGGGACTCTCGGGCACCGGGGAGCTGTTTTTT. Amino acids: CASSVGPGLSGTGELFF.

V gene TRBV18 combines with J gene TRBJ2-7; the match to TRBD1 covers 9 bases. Germline CDR1 is KGHSH and CDR2 is LQKENI. The CDR3 is 14 amino acids. Germline trimming cut 2 bases from V and 4 bases from J; bases unmatched to any gene: 3. Here the CDR3 DNA reads TGTGCCAGCTCACCAACAGGGGGCTTATACGAGCAGTACTTC. Protein sequence: CASSPTGGLYEQYF.

The CDR3 DNA reads TGTGCCAGCAGTTCTCTCGGACAGGGGATCTACGAGCAGTACTTC. It is translated as CASSSLGQGIYEQYF. This rearrangement joins TRBV28 to TRBJ2-7, with TRBD1 matching over 9 bases. Unmatched junction bases numbered 7, after V lost 4 bases and J lost 3 bases. The CDR3 consists of 15 residues. Germline V gives CDR1 MDHEN, CDR2 SYDVKM.

The chain has TRBV2 and TRBJ1-5, with 7 bases lining up with TRBD1. This CDR3 is built from 13 residues. V lost 6 bases and J lost 6; bases outside the gene matches: 5. The germline V gene encodes CDR1 SNHLY and CDR2 FYNNEI. The CDR3 loop reads CASSGTVGQPQHF. The CDR3, as DNA: TGTGCCAGCAGCGGGACAGTAGGTCAGCCCCAGCATTTT.

V usage is TRBV9 and J usage is TRBJ2-1; 7 bases align to TRBD2. With 1 base clipped from V and 0 bases from J, the junction kept 4 bases outside the gene matches. This CDR3 comprises 16 residues. Looked up from germline, CDR1 is SGDLS and CDR2 is YYNGEE. CDR3 amino acids: CASSVTGGSSYNEQFF. The CDR3 DNA is TGTGCCAGCAGCGTAACCGGCGGGAGCTCCTACAATGAGCAGTTCTTC.

The rearrangement uses TRBV3-1 (or the pseudogene TRBV3-2) and TRBJ2-7; D remains ambiguous. Germline V CDR1 and CDR2: LGHDT, YNNKEL (reference sequence). The V end was cut by 1 base, the J end by 4 bases, with 11 bases between. The CDR3 length is 14 residues. The CDR3 DNA sequence: TGTGCCAGCAGCCAAGTAGTTCGAGATTACGAGCAGTACTTC. Protein sequence: CASSQVVRDYEQYF.

The chain is built from TRBV19 and TRBJ2-7; TRBD1 might be the D (6 bases). Per germline, CDR1 LNHDA and CDR2 SQIVND (reference sequence). The CDR3 has 14 residues. V lost 2 bases to trimming and J lost 5 bases, with 13 bases between them. CDR3 residues: CASSITQGIHEQYF. In DNA, the CDR3 is TGTGCCAGTAGTATAACACAGGGTATCCACGAGCAGTACTTC.

This chain connects TRBV6-5 to TRBJ2-7; TRBD2 aligns across 8 bases. This CDR3 comprises 15 residues. Germline V gives CDR1 MNHEY, CDR2 SVGAGI. V lost 6 bases, J lost 2 bases, and 9 bases stayed unmatched. The DNA for the CDR3 is TGTGCCAGCAGACCGTCGGGGGGGAGCGCCTACGAGCAGTACTTC. It is translated as CASRPSGGSAYEQYF.

This clone occurred once. V usage is TRBV2 and J usage is TRBJ2-3; the match to TRBD1 covers 9 bases. Per the germline V gene, CDR1 is SNHLY and CDR2 is FYNNEI. Unmatched junction bases numbered 5, after V lost 6 bases and J lost 1 base. CDR3 length: 15 residues. The CDR3 DNA reads TGTGCCAGCAGAGGACAGGGGCTTGGCACAGATACGCAGTATTTT. Translating it yields CASRGQGLGTDTQYF. Combining the CDR3 with reference TRBV2 and TRBJ2-3 gives the whole variable domain EPEVTQTPSHQVTQMGQEVILRCVPISNHLYFYWYRQILGQKVEFLVSFYNNEISEKSEIFDDQFSVERPDGSNFTLKIRSTKLEDSAMYFCASRGQGLGTDTQYFGPGTRLTVL.

The chain combines TRBV4-2 with TRBJ2-7; D is undetermined. Trimming cost V 2 bases and J 5 bases, with 10 bases left between them. Germline CDR1 is LGHNA and CDR2 is YNFKEQ. This CDR3 contains 13 residues. CDR3 residues: CASSQPLGHEQYF. The CDR3 DNA sequence: TGTGCCAGCAGCCAACCGCTAGGTCACGAGCAGTACTTC.

In the case of this clone: Additional DNA sequences in this sample encode the identical CDR3. The chain is built from TRBV18 and TRBJ1-1; maybe TRBD1 (5 bases). The CDR3 loop spans 14 amino acids. The V end was cut by 6 bases, the J end by 2 bases, with 13 bases between. Germline loops: CDR1 KGHSH, CDR2 LQKENI. The CDR3 reads CASSPGQGNTEAFF. In DNA form, the CDR3 reads TGTGCCAGCTCCCCAGGGCAGGGAAACACTGAAGCTTTCTTT.

J is TRBJ1-4 and V is TRBV3-1 (or the pseudogene TRBV3-2); perhaps TRBD1 as D (6 bases). The V end was cut by 3 bases, the J end by 13 bases, with 12 bases between. The CDR3 spans 12 residues. In germline, CDR1 is LGHDT, CDR2 YNNKEL (reference sequence). The CDR3 nucleotides are TGTGCCAGCAGCCACCCACAGGGACCACTGTTTTTT. Translation gives CASSHPQGPLFF.

V and J are TRBV4-3 and TRBJ2-1; D call uncertain. This CDR3 region has 13 residues. Germline CDR1 is LGHNA and CDR2 is YSLEER. Trimming shortened V by 2 bases and J by 6 bases, and 8 bases separated the two germline ends. The CDR3, as DNA: TGCGCCAGCAGCCAATTTAAAGCCAATGAGCAGTTCTTC. Amino acid sequence: CASSQFKANEQFF.